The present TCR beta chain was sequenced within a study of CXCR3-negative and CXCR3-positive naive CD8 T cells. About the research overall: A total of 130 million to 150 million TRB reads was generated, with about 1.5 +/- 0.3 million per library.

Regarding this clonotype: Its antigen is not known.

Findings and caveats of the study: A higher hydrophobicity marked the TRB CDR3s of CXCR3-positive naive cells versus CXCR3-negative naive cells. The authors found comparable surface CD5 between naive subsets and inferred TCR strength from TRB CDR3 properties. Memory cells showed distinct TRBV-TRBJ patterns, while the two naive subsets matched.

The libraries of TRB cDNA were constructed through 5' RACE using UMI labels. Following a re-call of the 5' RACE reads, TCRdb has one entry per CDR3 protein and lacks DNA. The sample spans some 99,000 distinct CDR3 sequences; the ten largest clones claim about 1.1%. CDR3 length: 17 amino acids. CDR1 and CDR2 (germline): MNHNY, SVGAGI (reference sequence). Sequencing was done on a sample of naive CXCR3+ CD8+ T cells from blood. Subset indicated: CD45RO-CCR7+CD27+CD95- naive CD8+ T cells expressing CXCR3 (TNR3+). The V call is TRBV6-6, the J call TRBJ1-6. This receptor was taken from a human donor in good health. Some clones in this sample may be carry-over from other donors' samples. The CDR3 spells CASSYSLESSYNSPLHF.